This T cell receptor beta chain was documented in a study of blood T cells in healthy people across ages. Findings and limits, study-wide: Long-lived and aged donors differed, with more naive CD4+ cells and higher diversity in the long-lived.

Trimming at V came to 5 bases and at J to 0 bases, leaving 5 bases not matched to a gene. The CDR3 covers 15 residues. It was with a sample-barcoded 5' primer and a J-beta primer mix that a second PCR of roughly 7 to 12 cycles was run. Researchers report that each sample yielded at least 3 million CDR3-containing paired-end reads. TCRdb called the 5' RACE reads again in MiXCR, with one record for every CDR3 protein. Among about 930,000 distinct CDR3 sequences listed, just under 30% were seen once. This clonotype showed up many times. What it binds is unknown. The sample also formed part of further work on T cells of mothers and their children.

Sequenced sample: blood. The sequence was collected from a woman aged 35 to 49 in good health. This chain uses TRBV12-3 or TRBV12-4 with TRBJ1-1; 8 nucleotides align to TRBD1. The CDR3 DNA reads TGTGCCAGCAGTCCCACGGACAGGGTGAACACTGAAGCTTTCTTT. This sequence encodes CASSPTDRVNTEAFF.